This is a list of T cell receptor beta chains from one sample in a study of blood T cell repertoires in COVID-19. Data came from immunoSEQ multiplex PCR; TCRdb stores just in-frame clones and leaves some out. The profile shows fewer than 130,000 clones, around 84% of them singletons. The sample taken for sequencing was peripheral blood. Receptors originate from a human donor in a cohort sampled during active COVID-19. The CDR3 runs from the conserved cysteine through the conserved F or W. The order of the fields is D gene, J gene, clone size, V gene, CDR3 DNA, CDR3 protein. A D gene is named only where the DNA matches it firmly. Rows may omit the clone size; those that give it use once, few, many or a size class.

>-|TRBJ2-3|-|TRBV27
TGTGCCAGTCACCTTAAGGGAGCTACTAGCACAGATACGCAGTATTTT
CASHLKGATSTDTQYF
>TRBD1|TRBJ1-5|-|TRBV7-2
TGTGCCAGCAGCCTCGGGACAGGGGGCGGTCAGCCCCAGCATTTT
CASSLGTGGGQPQHF
>TRBD2|TRBJ2-1|-|TRBV18
TGTGCCAGCTCACCACGGGGGACGACTAGCGACAATGAGCAGTTCTTC
CASSPRGTTSDNEQFF
>-|TRBJ2-3|-|TRBV7-9
TGTGCCAGCAGCTCCCCCGGGGGTCCAGATACGCAGTATTTT
CASSSPGGPDTQYF
>-|TRBJ1-1|-|TRBV30
TGTGCCTGGAGTGTTGGGAGGGGCACTGAAGCTTTCTTT
CAWSVGRGTEAFF
>TRBD1|TRBJ2-5|-|TRBV7-8
TGTGCCAGCAGTTTTTCCGGGACAGAAGAGACCCAGTACTTC
CASSFSGTEETQYF
>-|TRBJ2-3|-|TRBV5-1
TGCGCCAGCAGCTCCGGAGGAGATACGCAGTATTTT
CASSSGGDTQYF
>-|TRBJ1-4|-|TRBV3-1/TRBV3-2
TGTGCCAGCAGCCAATCCGGCGCACAAGGGAGGAATGAAAAACTGTTTTTT
CASSQSGAQGRNEKLFF
>TRBD2|TRBJ2-3|-|TRBV7-3
TGTGCCAGCAGCTTAGGTCCTAGCGGGGGGTCTCTCACAGATACGCAGTATTTT
CASSLGPSGGSLTDTQYF
>-|TRBJ1-4|-|TRBV28
TGTGCCAGCAGTTTGGCAGGGATAGAGGAAAAACTGTTTTTT
CASSLAGIEEKLFF
>-|TRBJ1-6|-|TRBV4-3
TGCGCCAGCAGCCAAGATCTTTTCTCCGCCCGCAGGGGTAGCTCCTATAATTCACCCCTCCACTTT
CASSQDLFSARRGSSYNSPLHF
>-|TRBJ2-1|-|TRBV12-3/TRBV12-4
TGTGCCACCGGCTCCTACAATGAGCAGTTCTTC
CATGSYNEQFF
>TRBD1|TRBJ1-1|-|TRBV6-5
TGTGCCAGCAGATACGGGACAGGGGGCACTGAAGCTTTCTTT
CASRYGTGGTEAFF
>-|TRBJ2-7|-|TRBV2
TGTGCCAGCAGTGAAGCCCGGACACTGCAACCCTACGAGCAGTACTTC
CASSEARTLQPYEQYF
>TRBD2|TRBJ2-7|-|TRBV2
TGTGCCAGCAGTGAAGCCCCCGGGACTAGAAGTCTGTACGAGCAGTACTTC
CASSEAPGTRSLYEQYF
>-|TRBJ2-4|-|TRBV28
TGTGCCAGCAGCCCTCTAGCGTCGACCAAAAACATTCAGTACTTC
CASSPLASTKNIQYF
>TRBD2|TRBJ2-1|once|TRBV7-3
TGTGCCAGCAGCTTAAGGGCTAGCGGGGGTAATCAGTTCTTC
CASSLRASGGNQFF
>-|TRBJ2-5|-|TRBV25-1
TGTGCCAGCAGAGACCGGACATCGCAAGAGACCCAGTACTTC
CASRDRTSQETQYF
>-|TRBJ1-1|-|TRBV28
TGTGCCAGCAGTTTAGATCCCGAGTTCTTCACTGAAGCTTTCTTT
CASSLDPEFFTEAFF
>TRBD1|TRBJ2-7|-|TRBV30
TGTGCCTGGAGTTCACAGGGGGGATTCCACGAGCAGTACTTC
CAWSSQGGFHEQYF
>-|TRBJ1-1|-|TRBV2
TGTGCCAGCACCGAGGGACTCCCTGGCACTGAAGCTTTCTTT
CASTEGLPGTEAFF
>TRBD2|TRBJ2-1|-|TRBV5-4
TGTGCCAGCAGCTTAAGCGGGGGGTGGAATGAGCAGTTCTTC
CASSLSGGWNEQFF
>-|TRBJ2-3|-|TRBV7-2
TGTGCCAGCAGCTTGGTGGAGACAGATACGCAGTATTTT
CASSLVETDTQYF
>TRBD2|TRBJ2-5|-|TRBV18
TGTGCCAGCTCACCACAAGGGACTACCAAAGAGACCCAGTACTTC
CASSPQGTTKETQYF
>TRBD1|TRBJ2-5|-|TRBV9
TGTGCCAGCTCGACAGGGGCTTACCAAGAGACCCAGTACTTC
CASSTGAYQETQYF
>-|TRBJ1-3|-|TRBV2
TGTGCCAGCAGTGAAGCGCGGGAGGCCACCATATATTTT
CASSEAREATIYF
>TRBD1|TRBJ1-3|-|TRBV10-3
TGTGCCATCAGTGACTTGGACAGGGACTTTGGAAACACCATATATTTT
CAISDLDRDFGNTIYF
>TRBD2|TRBJ2-1|-|TRBV19
TGTGCCAGTAGTATGTTGGCTAGCGGGACTTATGAGCAGTTCTTC
CASSMLASGTYEQFF
>TRBD2|TRBJ2-7|-|TRBV6-2/TRBV6-3
TGTGCCAGCAGTTACTCGAGACAGCGGGGGCATTACGAGCAGTACTTC
CASSYSRQRGHYEQYF
>TRBD2|TRBJ2-1|-|TRBV5-1
TGCGCCAGCAGCAGTCCGGGACTAGCGAGCAATGAGCAGTTCTTC
CASSSPGLASNEQFF
>-|TRBJ1-4|-|TRBV9
TGTGCCAGCAGCGTAACGGGGGATAATGAAAAACTGTTTTTT
CASSVTGDNEKLFF
>TRBD1|TRBJ1-2|few|TRBV28
TGTGCCAGCACCACGTCGGACAGGGGGCGCGATGGCTACACCTTC
CASTTSDRGRDGYTF
>-|TRBJ1-2|-|TRBV7-2
TGTGCCAGCAGCGCCCTAGACAGTGGCTATGGCTACACCTTC
CASSALDSGYGYTF
>TRBD1|TRBJ1-2|-|TRBV3-1/TRBV3-2
TGTGCCAGCAGCCAAGCACAGGGGGTGACAGGCTACACCTTC
CASSQAQGVTGYTF
>-|TRBJ1-2|-|TRBV7-3
TGTGCCAGCAGCGACCGGGGGGGTCGAGGCTACACCTTC
CASSDRGGRGYTF
>TRBD2|TRBJ2-2|-|TRBV7-8
TGTGCCAGCAGCTTAGCGCGCGGGGGTAACACCGGGGAGCTGTTTTTT
CASSLARGGNTGELFF
>-|TRBJ2-3|-|TRBV29-1
TGCAGCGTTGTCCCCGGCTCGGGTTCAACGGATACGCAGTATTTT
CSVVPGSGSTDTQYF
>TRBD1|TRBJ1-4|-|TRBV28
TGTGCCAGCAGTTTCCATGACAGGGGGCTAGGGGAAAAACTGTTTTTT
CASSFHDRGLGEKLFF
>TRBD1|TRBJ1-2|once|TRBV10-3
TGTGCCATCAGTGACCCTAGGACAGGGGGAGGCTATGGCTACACCTTC
CAISDPRTGGGYGYTF
>TRBD1|TRBJ1-1|-|TRBV2
TGTGCCAGCAGTGAAGTTCAGGGGGCGGGAAGTGAAGCTTTCTTT
CASSEVQGAGSEAFF
>-|TRBJ2-7|-|TRBV4-1
TGCGCCAGCAGCCAAGAGAGGTTCCGGCAGCCGACTGGCGAGCAGTACTTC
CASSQERFRQPTGEQYF
>-|TRBJ2-1|-|TRBV9
TGTGCCAGCAGCGGGGACCCGGGGGCCGTCGGGGGGCCGTACAATGAGCAGTTCTTC
CASSGDPGAVGGPYNEQFF
>-|TRBJ1-1|-|TRBV5-4
TGTGCCAGCAGCTTTAGCCGGGACACTGAAGCTTTCTTT
CASSFSRDTEAFF
>TRBD1|TRBJ1-2|-|TRBV20-1
TGCAGTGCTCGTGGGACAGGCGTTGATTTGGGCTACACCTTC
CSARGTGVDLGYTF
>TRBD2|TRBJ2-4|-|TRBV19
TGTGCCAGTAAAGCGGGGGGTACCAAAAACATTCAGTACTTC
CASKAGGTKNIQYF
>-|TRBJ2-7|-|TRBV28
TGTGCCAGCGGCGCTTTGGGAGACGAGCAGTACTTC
CASGALGDEQYF